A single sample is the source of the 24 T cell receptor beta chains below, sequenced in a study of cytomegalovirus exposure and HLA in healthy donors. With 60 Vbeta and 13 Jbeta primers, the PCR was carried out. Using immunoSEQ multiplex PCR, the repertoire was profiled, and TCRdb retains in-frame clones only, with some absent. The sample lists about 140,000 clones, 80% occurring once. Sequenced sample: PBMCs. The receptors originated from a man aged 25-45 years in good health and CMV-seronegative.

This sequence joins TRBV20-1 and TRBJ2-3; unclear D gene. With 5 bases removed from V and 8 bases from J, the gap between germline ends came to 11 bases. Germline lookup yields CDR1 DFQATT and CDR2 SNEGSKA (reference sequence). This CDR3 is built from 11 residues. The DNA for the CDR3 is TGCAGTGCTCCCTATGCCCGTACGCAGTATTTT. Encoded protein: CSAPYARTQYF.

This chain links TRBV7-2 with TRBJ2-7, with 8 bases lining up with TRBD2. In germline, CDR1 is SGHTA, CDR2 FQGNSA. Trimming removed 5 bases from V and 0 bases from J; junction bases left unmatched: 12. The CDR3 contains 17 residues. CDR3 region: CASSRMRLAGYSYEQYF. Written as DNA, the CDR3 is TGTGCCAGCAGCCGCATGAGGCTAGCGGGTTACTCCTACGAGCAGTACTTC.

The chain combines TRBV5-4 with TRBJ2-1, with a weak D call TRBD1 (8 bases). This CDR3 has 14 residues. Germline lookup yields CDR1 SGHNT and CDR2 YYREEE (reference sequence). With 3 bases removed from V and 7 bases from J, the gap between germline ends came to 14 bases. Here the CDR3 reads CASSYDRGGNEQFF. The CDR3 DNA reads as TGTGCCAGCAGCTACGACAGGGGAGGGAATGAGCAGTTCTTC.

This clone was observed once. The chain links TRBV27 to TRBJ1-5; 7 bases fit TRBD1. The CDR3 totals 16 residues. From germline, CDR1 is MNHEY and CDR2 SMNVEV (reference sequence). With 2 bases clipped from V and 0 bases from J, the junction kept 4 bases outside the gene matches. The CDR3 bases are TGTGCCAGCAGTTTAAAGGGGGCCCTTAGCAATCAGCCCCAGCATTTT. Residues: CASSLKGALSNQPQHF.

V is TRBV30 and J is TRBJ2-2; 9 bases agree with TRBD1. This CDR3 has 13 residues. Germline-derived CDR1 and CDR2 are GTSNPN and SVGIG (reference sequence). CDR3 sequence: CALGQGLTGELFF. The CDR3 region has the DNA TGTGCTTTGGGACAGGGTCTCACCGGGGAGCTGTTTTTT.

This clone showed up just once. The CDR3 sequence: CASSQDWGQADGYTF. CDR3 coding DNA: TGCGCCAGCAGCCAAGATTGGGGACAGGCCGATGGCTACACCTTC. This chain joins TRBV4-3 and TRBJ1-2; 8 bases agree with TRBD1. Germline CDR1 and CDR2: LGHNA and YSLEER. This CDR3 has 15 residues. The V gene end was trimmed by 0 bases and the J gene end by 6 bases; junction bases not matched to a gene: 6.

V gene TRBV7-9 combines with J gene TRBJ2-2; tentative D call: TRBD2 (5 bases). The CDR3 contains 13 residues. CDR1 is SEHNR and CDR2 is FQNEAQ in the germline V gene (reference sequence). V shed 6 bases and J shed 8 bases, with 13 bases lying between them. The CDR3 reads CASSEGVLGELFF. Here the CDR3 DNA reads TGTGCCAGCAGTGAGGGAGTTTTAGGGGAGCTGTTTTTT.

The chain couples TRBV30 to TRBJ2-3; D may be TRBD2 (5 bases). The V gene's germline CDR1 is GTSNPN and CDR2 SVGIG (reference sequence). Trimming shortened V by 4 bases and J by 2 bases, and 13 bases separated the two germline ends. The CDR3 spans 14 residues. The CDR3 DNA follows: TGTGCCTGGACGGGAATAGGCCCCACAGATACGCAGTATTTT. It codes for CAWTGIGPTDTQYF.

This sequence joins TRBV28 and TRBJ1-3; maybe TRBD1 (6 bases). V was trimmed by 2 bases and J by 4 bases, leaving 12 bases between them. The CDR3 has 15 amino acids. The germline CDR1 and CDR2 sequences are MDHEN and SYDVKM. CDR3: CASSLEQGLGNTIYF. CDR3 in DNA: TGTGCCAGCAGTTTAGAACAGGGCCTGGGAAACACCATATATTTT. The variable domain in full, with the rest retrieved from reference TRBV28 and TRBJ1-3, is DVKVTQSSRYLVKRTGEKVFLECVQDMDHENMFWYRQDPGLGLRLIYFSYDVKMKEKGDIPEGYSVSREKKERFSLILESASTNQTSMYLCASSLEQGLGNTIYFGEGSWLTVV.

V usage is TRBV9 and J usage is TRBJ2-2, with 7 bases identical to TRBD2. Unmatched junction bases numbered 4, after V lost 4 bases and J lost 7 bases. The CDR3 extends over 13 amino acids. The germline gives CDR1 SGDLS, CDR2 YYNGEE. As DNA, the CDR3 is TGTGCCAGCAGCCTGGGGGGGATCGGGGAGCTGTTTTTT. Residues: CASSLGGIGELFF.

CDR3 DNA: TGTGCCAGCAGTGAGGGAGTGGGTGAGACCCAGTACTTC. Its protein product is CASSEGVGETQYF. This sequence joins TRBV2 and TRBJ2-5; a possible D gene is TRBD2 (5 bases). Trimming removed 3 bases at V and 5 bases at J, with 10 bases between. Germline CDR1 reads SNHLY; CDR2 reads FYNNEI. CDR3 size: 13 residues.

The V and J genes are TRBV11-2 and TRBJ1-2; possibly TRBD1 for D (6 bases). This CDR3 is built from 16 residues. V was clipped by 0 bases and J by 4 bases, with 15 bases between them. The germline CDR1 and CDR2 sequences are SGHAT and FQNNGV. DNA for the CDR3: TGTGCCAGCAGCTTAGATAGTTTGGGGGCTTTCTATGGCTACACCTTC. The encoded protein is CASSLDSLGAFYGYTF.

CDR3: CASSLVRDEQYF. The CDR3 DNA follows: TGTGCCAGCAGCTTAGTACGGGACGAGCAGTACTTC. The V call is TRBV7-2, the J call TRBJ2-7; D not resolved. This CDR3 is 12 amino acids long. Germline V lookup: CDR1 SGHTA, CDR2 FQGNSA. The V end was cut by 1 base, the J end by 5 bases, with 6 bases between.

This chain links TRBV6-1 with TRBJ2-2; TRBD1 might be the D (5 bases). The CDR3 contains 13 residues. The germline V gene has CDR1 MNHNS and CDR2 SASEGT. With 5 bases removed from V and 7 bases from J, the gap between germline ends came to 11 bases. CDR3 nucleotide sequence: TGTGCCAGCAGTACCACAGGATTCGGGGAGCTGTTTTTT. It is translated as CASSTTGFGELFF.

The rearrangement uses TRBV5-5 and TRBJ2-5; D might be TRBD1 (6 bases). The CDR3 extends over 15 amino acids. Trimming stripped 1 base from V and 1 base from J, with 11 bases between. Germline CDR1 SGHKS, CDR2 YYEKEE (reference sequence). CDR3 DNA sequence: TGTGCCAGCAGCTTGACTGGACAGTTCCAAGAGACCCAGTACTTC. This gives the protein CASSLTGQFQETQYF. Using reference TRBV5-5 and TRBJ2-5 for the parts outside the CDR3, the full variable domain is DAGVTQSPTHLIKTRGQQVTLRCSPISGHKSVSWYQQVLGQGPQFIFQYYEKEERGRGNFPDRFSARQFPNYSSELNVNALLLGDSALYLCASSLTGQFQETQYFGPGTRLLVL.

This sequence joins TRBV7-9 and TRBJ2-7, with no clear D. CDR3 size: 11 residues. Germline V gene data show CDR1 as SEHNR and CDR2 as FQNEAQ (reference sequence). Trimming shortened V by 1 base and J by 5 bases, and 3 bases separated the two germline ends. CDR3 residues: CASSLVDEQYF. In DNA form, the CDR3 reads TGTGCCAGCAGCTTAGTCGACGAGCAGTACTTC.

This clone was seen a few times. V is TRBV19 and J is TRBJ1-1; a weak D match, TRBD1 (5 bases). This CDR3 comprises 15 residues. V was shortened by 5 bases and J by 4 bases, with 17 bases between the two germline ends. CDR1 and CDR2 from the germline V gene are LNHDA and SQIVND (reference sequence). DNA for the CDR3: TGTGCCAGTAGTGTTGCGGGGGGGTTTGGCACTGAAGCTTTCTTT. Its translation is CASSVAGGFGTEAFF.

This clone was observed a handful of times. CDR3 DNA: TGTGCCAGTGCGACTAGCGGGAGCACCCACGAGCAGTACTTC. Translation: CASATSGSTHEQYF. V gene TRBV19 combines with J gene TRBJ2-7; TRBD2 matches at 12 bases. Germline V gene sequence: CDR1 LNHDA, CDR2 SQIVND (reference sequence). Trimming cost V 8 bases and J 5 bases; bases outside gene matches: 7. The CDR3 totals 14 residues.

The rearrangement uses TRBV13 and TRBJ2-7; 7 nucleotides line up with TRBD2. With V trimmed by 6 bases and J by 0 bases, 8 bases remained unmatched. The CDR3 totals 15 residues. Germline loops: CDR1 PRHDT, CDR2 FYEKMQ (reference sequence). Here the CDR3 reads CASSYREALSYEQYF. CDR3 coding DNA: TGTGCCAGCAGTTACCGGGAGGCCCTCTCCTACGAGCAGTACTTC.

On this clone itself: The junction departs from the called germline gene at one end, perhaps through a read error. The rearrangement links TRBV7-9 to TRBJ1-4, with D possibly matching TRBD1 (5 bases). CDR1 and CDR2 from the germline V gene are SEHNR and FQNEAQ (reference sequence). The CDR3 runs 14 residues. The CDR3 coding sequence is TGTTCCAGCAGCTTGCAGGGCTCCAATGAAAAACTGTTTTTT. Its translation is CSSSLQGSNEKLFF.

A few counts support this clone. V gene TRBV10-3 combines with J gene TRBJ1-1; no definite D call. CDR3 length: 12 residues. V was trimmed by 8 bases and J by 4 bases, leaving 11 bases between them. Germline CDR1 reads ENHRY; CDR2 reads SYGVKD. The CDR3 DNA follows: TGTGCCATCGTGGGGAGTGGCACTGAAGCTTTCTTT. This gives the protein CAIVGSGTEAFF.

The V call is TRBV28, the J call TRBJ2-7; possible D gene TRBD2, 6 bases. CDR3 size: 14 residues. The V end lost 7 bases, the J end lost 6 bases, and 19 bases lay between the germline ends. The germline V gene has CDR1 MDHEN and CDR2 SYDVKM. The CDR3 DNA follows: TGTGCCAGCACCATCCAGGGACTTCGCGGCGAGCAGTACTTC. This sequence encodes CASTIQGLRGEQYF.

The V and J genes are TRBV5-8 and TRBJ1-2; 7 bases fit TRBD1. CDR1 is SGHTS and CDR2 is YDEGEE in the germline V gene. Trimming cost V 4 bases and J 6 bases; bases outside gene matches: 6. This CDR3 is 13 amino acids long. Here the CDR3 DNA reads TGTGCCAGCAGCACGGGGACAGTCGATGGCTACACCTTC. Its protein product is CASSTGTVDGYTF.

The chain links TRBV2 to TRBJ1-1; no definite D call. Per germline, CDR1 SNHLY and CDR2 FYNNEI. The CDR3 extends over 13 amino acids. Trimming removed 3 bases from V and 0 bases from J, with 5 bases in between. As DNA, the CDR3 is TGTGCCAGCAGTGATCAGATGAACACTGAAGCTTTCTTT. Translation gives CASSDQMNTEAFF.